This is a list of T cell receptor beta chains from one sample in a study of T cells in Graves' hyperthyroidism and ophthalmopathy. TCRdb reprocessed the multiplex PCR reads via MiXCR and lists one record per CDR3 protein. This table holds 500,000 to 800,000 distinct CDR3 sequences, over 40% found once. Specimen: peripheral blood or thyroid tissue (not recorded which). These receptors originate from an adult man with Graves' disease, either hyperthyroidism or ophthalmopathy (not recorded which). The CDR3 runs from the conserved cysteine through the conserved F or W. A D gene is named only where the DNA matches it firmly. Clone sizes are given selectively: once, few, many, or a class where the clone is expanded.

d_gene | j_gene | abundance | v_gene | CDR3aa
- | TRBJ1-1 | many | TRBV20-1 | CSASRGNTEAFF
- | TRBJ1-5 | - | TRBV4-1 | CASSQDLGQMQPQHF
- | TRBJ2-7 | - | TRBV6-5 | CASRPGGLVSLYEQYF
- | TRBJ1-5 | many | TRBV2 | CASSEELRGVQPQHF
TRBD2 | TRBJ2-5 | - | TRBV10-3 | CAISRLAGSETQYF
TRBD1 | TRBJ1-6 | - | TRBV7-9 | CASSQSTGDNSPLHF
TRBD1 | TRBJ1-1 | - | TRBV5-1 | CASSFYGTGNTEAFF
TRBD1 | TRBJ2-7 | - | TRBV7-9 | CASSYYRGRFNEQYF
TRBD1 | TRBJ2-5 | - | TRBV7-9 | CASSRQGDGETQYF
- | TRBJ1-4 | many | TRBV15 | CATSPQTESNEKLFF
- | TRBJ1-6 | many | TRBV9 | CASSQGNSPLHF
- | TRBJ2-7 | - | TRBV7-9 | CASTPGTPGREQYF
- | TRBJ1-2 | - | TRBV25-1 | CARRGQSGGYTF
TRBD2 | TRBJ2-2 | - | TRBV5-1 | CASSQAAREAGELFF
- | TRBJ1-3 | many | TRBV12-3/TRBV12-4 | CASSFHSSGNTIYF
TRBD1 | TRBJ2-2 | - | TRBV7-9 | CASRPRQGENTGELFF
- | TRBJ2-2 | many | TRBV2 | CASTTGPNTGELFF
- | TRBJ2-2 | few | TRBV2 | CASSLPGISGELFF
TRBD1 | TRBJ1-2 | - | TRBV29-1 | CSVRQGVSARVWNGYTF
- | TRBJ2-5 | many | TRBV2 | CASLSPGSETQYF
TRBD1 | TRBJ1-3 | - | TRBV7-9 | CASSGGQGGGNTIYF
- | TRBJ1-2 | - | TRBV29-1 | CSLSGEYGYTF
- | TRBJ1-2 | - | TRBV9 | CPRPDYGYTF
- | TRBJ2-6 | once | TRBV19 | CASSIRTGMMNTGANVLTF
- | TRBJ2-7 | - | TRBV7-9 | CASTKLVGLSTYEQYF
TRBD2 | TRBJ2-7 | many | TRBV29-1 | CSVVQGRRGASYEQYF
- | TRBJ1-2 | once | TRBV29-1 | CSVDSSRGNYGYTF
TRBD2 | TRBJ2-7 | - | TRBV12-3/TRBV12-4 | CASSYLTSGGTYEQYF
- | TRBJ1-5 | few | TRBV29-1 | CSVLAMDQNQPQHF
- | TRBJ1-5 | once | TRBV9 | CASSVSGRGVGNQPQHF
- | TRBJ2-7 | few | TRBV5-8 | CASSFEAGRNEQYF
TRBD1 | TRBJ2-2 | - | TRBV7-9 | CASSTGTDITGELFF
- | TRBJ1-5 | - | TRBV20-1 | CSANSPQGEQPQHF
- | TRBJ1-4 | - | TRBV7-2 | CASTPMELEKLFF
TRBD2 | TRBJ2-7 | - | TRBV25-1 | CASSAKTSGRGHEQYF
- | TRBJ1-3 | few | TRBV9 | CASSLDGEPGNTIYF
- | TRBJ1-5 | - | TRBV2 | CASSPRVGNQPQHF
TRBD1 | TRBJ1-5 | - | TRBV19 | CASSPRDRGSNQPQHF
- | TRBJ2-7 | - | TRBV2 | CASSLYTGFYEQYF
- | TRBJ1-2 | many | TRBV29-1 | CSVDYREGYTF
TRBD1 | TRBJ2-7 | - | TRBV2 | CAISSTGVYEQYF
- | TRBJ2-7 | few | TRBV7-8 | CASSLAGESLGSYEQYF
- | TRBJ2-7 | - | TRBV7-4 | CASSQAHGWGYEQYF
- | TRBJ2-7 | many | TRBV7-9 | CASSPGTEQYF
- | TRBJ1-2 | many | TRBV2 | CASSERGTSGYTF
- | TRBJ2-5 | - | TRBV25-1 | CASSECAGDSSRALGETQYF
- | TRBJ1-4 | few | TRBV7-2 | CASSLARTKYEKLFF
TRBD1 | TRBJ1-6 | - | TRBV6-1 | CASGLGQGRRNSPLHF
- | TRBJ2-7 | many | TRBV10-3 | CAISESVYEQYF
- | TRBJ2-2 | many | TRBV24-1 | CATSRGVGTGELFF
- | TRBJ2-7 | - | TRBV7-8 | CASSLSGGGKYEQYF
- | TRBJ2-1 | - | TRBV7-9 | CASSPASYNEQFF
TRBD1 | TRBJ2-5 | - | TRBV2 | CASSGDSNQPQYF